This entry lists 14 T cell receptor beta chains sequenced from one sample in a study of vaccination and CD4 T cells after COVID-19. Sequence data for DNA of cultured CD4+ T cells were generated by the Oncomine TCR Beta short-read assay. TCRdb ran MiXCR on the PCR reads and lists one entry per CDR3 protein. The sample consists of approximately 9,800 distinct CDR3 sequences, 35% to 45% of them appearing once. Treatment described: roughly nine-day PBMC culture with coronavirus spike peptide pools or control peptides (ViraFEST assay). According to the study, CD4+ T cells from the unexposed donor were gathered ahead of the COVID-19 pandemic (2011-2018). No antigen has been assigned to these receptors. Specimen: CD4+ T cells from blood, cultured in vitro. The receptor source for this set is a human donor in good health.

The chain is built from TRBV5-1 and TRBJ2-7, with 12 bases aligning to TRBD2. With 4 bases clipped from V and 3 bases from J, the junction kept 5 bases outside the gene matches. The length of the CDR3 is 15 residues. CDR1 and CDR2 (germline): SGHRS, YFSETQ. The CDR3 DNA sequence: TGCGCCAGCAGCGCACGGACTAGCGGGAACTACGAGCAGTACTTC. This encodes CASSARTSGNYEQYF.

This clonotype was observed a handful of times. The chain is built from TRBV28 and TRBJ2-7; D is uncertain. Germline loops: CDR1 MDHEN, CDR2 SYDVKM. This CDR3 has 11 residues. Trimming removed 3 bases from V and 3 bases from J, with 3 bases in between. The CDR3 loop is CASSLNYEQYF. CDR3 DNA: TGTGCCAGCAGTTTGAACTACGAGCAGTACTTC.

This clonotype was counted between two and nine times. The chain joins TRBV11-2 to TRBJ2-3, with 8 bases aligning to TRBD2. V shed 0 bases and J 2 bases; nucleotides not matched to a gene: 10. Germline values: CDR1 SGHAT, CDR2 FQNNGV. CDR3 size: 18 residues. The CDR3 is CASSLEGVAGTITDTQYF. CDR3 nucleotide sequence: TGTGCCAGCAGCTTAGAGGGAGTAGCGGGGACTATCACAGATACGCAGTATTTT.

The rearrangement uses TRBV20-1 and TRBJ2-3; D not resolved. Germline V lookup: CDR1 DFQATT, CDR2 SNEGSKA (reference sequence). V lost 0 bases and J lost 5, with 18 bases in between. The CDR3 runs 16 residues. The DNA for the CDR3 is TGCAGTGCTAGAGATCGAATTCATATCGCGCAAGATACGCAGTATTTT. This encodes CSARDRIHIAQDTQYF.

This sequence joins TRBV19 and TRBJ1-1, with D possibly matching TRBD1 (5 bases). Germline CDR1 is LNHDA and CDR2 is SQIVND (reference sequence). V lost 10 bases to trimming and J lost 0 bases, with 15 bases between them. This CDR3 region has 14 residues. The CDR3 sequence: CATTRAGLNTEAFF. The CDR3 coding sequence is TGTGCCACTACCAGGGCCGGCTTGAACACTGAAGCTTTCTTT.

In its sample, this clonotype was seen a few times. The chain links TRBV6-2 or TRBV6-3 to TRBJ1-1; D is uncertain. The CDR3 has 14 amino acids. Germline V gene lookup returns CDR1 MNHEY and CDR2 SVGEGT. V was shortened by 7 bases and J by 1 base, with 13 bases between the two germline ends. Here the CDR3 reads CASNDGPQNTEAFF. CDR3 bases: TGTGCCAGCAACGACGGGCCCCAGAACACTGAAGCTTTCTTT.

The chain uses TRBV5-4 and TRBJ2-5; D is perhaps TRBD1 or TRBD2 (5 bases each). The CDR3 has 15 amino acids. Germline lookup yields CDR1 SGHNT and CDR2 YYREEE (reference sequence). V shed 1 base and J shed 1 base, with 11 bases lying between them. DNA for the CDR3: TGTGCCAGCAGCTTGTATGAGGGGCTCCAAGAGACCCAGTACTTC. Its translation is CASSLYEGLQETQYF.

The chain combines TRBV28 with TRBJ1-1, with a possible D match to TRBD1 (6 bases). Looked up from germline, CDR1 is MDHEN and CDR2 is SYDVKM. CDR3 length: 16 amino acids. Deletions cut 2 bases from V and 4 bases from J, with 17 bases between. CDR3 DNA sequence: TGTGCCAGCAGTTTAAGGGGGGGGCTCGGGTCCACTGAAGCTTTCTTT. Protein: CASSLRGGLGSTEAFF.

DNA for the CDR3: TGTGCCAGCAGTTTGGCGGGGGGCCTTTACAATGAGCAGTTCTTC. Protein product: CASSLAGGLYNEQFF. The rearrangement uses TRBV6-5 and TRBJ2-1; 8 bases fit TRBD2. This CDR3 is 15 amino acids long. Germline CDR1 reads MNHEY; CDR2 reads SVGAGI. After removal of 4 bases from V and 4 bases from J, the junction contained 6 bases not matched to a gene.

The chain links TRBV28 to TRBJ1-5; D is uncertain. The V gene lost 1 base and the J gene lost 3 bases, with 22 bases spanning the gap. This CDR3 is built from 19 residues. The germline CDR1 and CDR2 sequences are MDHEN and SYDVKM. The CDR3 here is CASSLSRGHPNRYNQPQHF. DNA of the CDR3: TGTGCCAGCAGTTTATCCCGAGGGCACCCAAATCGGTACAATCAGCCCCAGCATTTT.

This clonotype was recorded a few times. The chain is built from TRBV20-1 and TRBJ1-5; 8 bases agree with TRBD1. With 1 base clipped from V and 13 bases from J, the junction kept 9 bases outside the gene matches. The CDR3 extends over 13 amino acids. Germline lookup yields CDR1 DFQATT and CDR2 SNEGSKA (reference sequence). The CDR3 loop is CSARARGQERQHF. CDR3 nucleotide sequence: TGCAGTGCTAGAGCGAGGGGACAGGAGAGACAGCATTTT.

This chain connects TRBV5-3 to TRBJ1-5; D is perhaps TRBD1 (5 bases). TRBV5-3 is sorted into the ORF group, with uncertain function. Trimming pared 8 bases from V and 0 bases from J, leaving 15 bases between. This CDR3 contains 15 residues. The CDR3 sequence: CASRSRGVSNQPQHF. The CDR3 DNA sequence: TGTGCCAGCAGGAGTCGGGGGGTTAGCAATCAGCCCCAGCATTTT.

The chain is built from TRBV7-2 and TRBJ2-1; 7 bases fit TRBD1. Germline V gene sequence: CDR1 SGHTA, CDR2 FQGNSA. The CDR3 runs to 15 residues. Germline trimming cut 8 bases from V and 4 bases from J; bases unmatched to any gene: 11. CDR3 sequence: CASSFHRGIYNEQFF. As DNA, the CDR3 is TGTGCCAGCTCCTTCCACAGGGGTATATACAATGAGCAGTTCTTC.

The gene calls are TRBV20-1 and TRBJ1-3; possibly TRBD1 for D (5 bases). The CDR3 has 14 amino acids. The germline gives CDR1 DFQATT, CDR2 SNEGSKA (reference sequence). The V end lost 5 bases, the J end lost 0 bases, and 11 bases lay between the germline ends. CDR3 bases: TGCAGTGCTCGGGGCGGGAGCTCTGGAAACACCATATATTTT. This sequence encodes CSARGGSSGNTIYF.